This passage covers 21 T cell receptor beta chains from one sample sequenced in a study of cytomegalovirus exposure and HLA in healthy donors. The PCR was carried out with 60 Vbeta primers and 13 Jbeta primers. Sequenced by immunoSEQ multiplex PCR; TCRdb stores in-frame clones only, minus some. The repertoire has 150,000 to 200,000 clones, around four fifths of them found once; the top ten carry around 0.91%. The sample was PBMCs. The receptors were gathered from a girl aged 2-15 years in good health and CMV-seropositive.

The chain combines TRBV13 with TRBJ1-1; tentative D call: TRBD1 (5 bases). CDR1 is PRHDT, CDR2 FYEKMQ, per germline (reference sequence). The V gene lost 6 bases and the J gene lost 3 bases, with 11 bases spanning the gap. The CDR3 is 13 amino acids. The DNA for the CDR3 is TGTGCCAGCAGTTCAGGAGGGGACACTGAAGCTTTCTTT. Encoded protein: CASSSGGDTEAFF.

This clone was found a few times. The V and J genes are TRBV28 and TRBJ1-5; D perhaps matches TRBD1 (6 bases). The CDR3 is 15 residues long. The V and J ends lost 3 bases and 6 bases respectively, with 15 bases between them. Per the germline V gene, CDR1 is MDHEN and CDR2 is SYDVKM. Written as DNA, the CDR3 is TGTGCCAGCAGTTTTGGCTCAGGGGCGAGTCAGCCCCAGCATTTT. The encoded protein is CASSFGSGASQPQHF.

The CDR3 nucleotides are TGTGCCTGGAGTGTAGGACAGGCGCACACCGGGGAGCTGTTTTTT. Amino acid sequence: CAWSVGQAHTGELFF. The genes are TRBV30 and TRBJ2-2; 7 positions agree with TRBD1. The length of the CDR3 is 15 residues. Per germline, CDR1 GTSNPN and CDR2 SVGIG (reference sequence). After removal of 0 bases from V and 3 bases from J, the junction contained 4 bases not matched to a gene.

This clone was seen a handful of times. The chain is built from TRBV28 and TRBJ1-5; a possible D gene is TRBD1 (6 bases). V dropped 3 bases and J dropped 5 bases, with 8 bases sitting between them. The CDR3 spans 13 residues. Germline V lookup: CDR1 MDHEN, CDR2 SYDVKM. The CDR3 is CASSFNRDQPQHF. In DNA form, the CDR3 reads TGTGCCAGCAGTTTCAACAGGGATCAGCCCCAGCATTTT.

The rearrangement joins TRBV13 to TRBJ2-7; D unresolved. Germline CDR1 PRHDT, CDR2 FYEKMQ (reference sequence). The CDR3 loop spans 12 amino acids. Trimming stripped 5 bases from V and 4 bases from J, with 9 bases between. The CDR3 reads CASSPSGYEQYF. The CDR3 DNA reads TGTGCCAGCAGCCCTTCAGGTTACGAGCAGTACTTC.

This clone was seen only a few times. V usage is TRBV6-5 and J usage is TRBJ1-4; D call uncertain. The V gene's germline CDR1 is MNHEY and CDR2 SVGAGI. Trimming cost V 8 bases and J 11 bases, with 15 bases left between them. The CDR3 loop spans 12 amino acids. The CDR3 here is CASGLLGIKLFF. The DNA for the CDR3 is TGTGCCAGCGGACTATTAGGAATTAAACTGTTTTTT.

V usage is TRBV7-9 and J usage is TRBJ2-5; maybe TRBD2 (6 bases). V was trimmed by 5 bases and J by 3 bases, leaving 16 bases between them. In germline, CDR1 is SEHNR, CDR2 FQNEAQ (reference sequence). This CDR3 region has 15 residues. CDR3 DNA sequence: TGTGCCAGCAGCCTCCCGGGACTCCCTAAAGAGACCCAGTACTTC. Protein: CASSLPGLPKETQYF.

CDR3 sequence: CASSSPNPLDRWEQFF. CDR3 DNA sequence: TGTGCCAGCAGCTCACCAAACCCCCTCGACAGGTGGGAGCAGTTCTTC. This chain uses TRBV7-9 with TRBJ2-1, with D perhaps TRBD1 (6 bases). CDR3 length: 16 residues. In germline, CDR1 is SEHNR, CDR2 FQNEAQ (reference sequence). Trimming stripped 4 bases from V and 10 bases from J, with 23 bases between.

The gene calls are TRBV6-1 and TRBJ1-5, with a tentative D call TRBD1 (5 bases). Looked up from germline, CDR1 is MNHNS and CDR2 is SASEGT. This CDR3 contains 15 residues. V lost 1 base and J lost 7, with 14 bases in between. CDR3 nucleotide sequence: TGTGCCAGCAGTGAAGATGGGGCAGGCATCCAGCCCCAGCATTTT. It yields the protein CASSEDGAGIQPQHF.

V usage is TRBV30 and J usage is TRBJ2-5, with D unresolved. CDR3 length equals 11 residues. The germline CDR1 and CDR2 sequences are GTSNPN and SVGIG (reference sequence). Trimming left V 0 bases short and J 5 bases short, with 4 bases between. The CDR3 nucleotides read TGTGCCTGGAGTGTAGAGGAGACCCAGTACTTC. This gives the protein CAWSVEETQYF.

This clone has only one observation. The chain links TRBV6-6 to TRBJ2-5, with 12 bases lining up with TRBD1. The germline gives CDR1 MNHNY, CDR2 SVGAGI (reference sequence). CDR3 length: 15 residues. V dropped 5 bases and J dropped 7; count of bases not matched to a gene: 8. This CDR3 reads CASSPPGQGAGTQYF. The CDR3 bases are TGTGCCAGCAGTCCTCCGGGACAGGGGGCTGGGACCCAGTACTTC.

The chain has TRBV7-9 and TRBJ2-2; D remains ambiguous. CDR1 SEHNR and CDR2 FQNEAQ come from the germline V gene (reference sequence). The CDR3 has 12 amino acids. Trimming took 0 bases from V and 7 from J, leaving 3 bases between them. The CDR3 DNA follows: TGTGCCAGCAGCTTAGCCGTCGGGGAGCTGTTTTTT. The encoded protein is CASSLAVGELFF.

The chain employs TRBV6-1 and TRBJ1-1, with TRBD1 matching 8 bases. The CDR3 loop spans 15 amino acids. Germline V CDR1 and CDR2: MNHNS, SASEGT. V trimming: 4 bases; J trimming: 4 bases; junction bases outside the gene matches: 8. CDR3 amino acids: CASSADRVWITEAFF. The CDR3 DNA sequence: TGTGCCAGCAGTGCGGACAGGGTGTGGATCACTGAAGCTTTCTTT.

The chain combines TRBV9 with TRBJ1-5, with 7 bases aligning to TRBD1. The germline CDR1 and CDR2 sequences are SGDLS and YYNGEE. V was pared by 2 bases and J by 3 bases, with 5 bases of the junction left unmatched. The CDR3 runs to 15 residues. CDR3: CASSVGQAINQPQHF. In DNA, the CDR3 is TGTGCCAGCAGCGTCGGACAGGCGATCAATCAGCCCCAGCATTTT.

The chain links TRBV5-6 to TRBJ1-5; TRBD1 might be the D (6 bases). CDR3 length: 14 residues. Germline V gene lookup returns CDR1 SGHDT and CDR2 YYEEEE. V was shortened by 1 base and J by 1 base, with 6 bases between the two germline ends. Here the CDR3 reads CASSLTGSNQPQHF. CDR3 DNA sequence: TGTGCCAGCAGCTTGACAGGGAGCAATCAGCCCCAGCATTTT.

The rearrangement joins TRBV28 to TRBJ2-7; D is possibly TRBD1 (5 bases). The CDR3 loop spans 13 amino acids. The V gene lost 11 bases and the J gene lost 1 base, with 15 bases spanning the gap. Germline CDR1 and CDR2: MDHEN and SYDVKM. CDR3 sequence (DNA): TGTGCCCTATCCTCAGGGATTTCCTACGAGCAGTACTTC. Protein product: CALSSGISYEQYF.

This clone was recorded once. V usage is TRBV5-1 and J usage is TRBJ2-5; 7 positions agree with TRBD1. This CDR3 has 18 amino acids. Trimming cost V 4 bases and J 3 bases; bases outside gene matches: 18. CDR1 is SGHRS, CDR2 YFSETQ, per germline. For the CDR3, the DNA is TGCGCCAGCAGCGTTGGACAGGTTCTTACTCACAAAAAAGAGACCCAGTACTTC. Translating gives CASSVGQVLTHKKETQYF.

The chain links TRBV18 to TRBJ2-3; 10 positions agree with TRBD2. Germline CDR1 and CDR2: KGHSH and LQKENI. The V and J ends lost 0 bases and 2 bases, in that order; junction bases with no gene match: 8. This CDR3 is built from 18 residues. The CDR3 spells CASSPPVSAGGFTDTQYF. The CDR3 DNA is TGTGCCAGCTCACCACCGGTTTCAGCGGGAGGGTTCACAGATACGCAGTATTTT. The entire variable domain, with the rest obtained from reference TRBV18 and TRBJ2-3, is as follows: NAGVMQNPRHLVRRRGQEARLRCSPMKGHSHVYWYRQLPEEGLKFMVYLQKENIIDESGMPKERFSAEFPKEGPSILRIQQVVRGDSAAYFCASSPPVSAGGFTDTQYFGPGTRLTVL.

CDR3 loop: CSEKGDYNHYNEQFF. As DNA, the CDR3 is TGCAGCGAAAAAGGGGACTACAACCACTACAATGAGCAGTTCTTC. The chain is built from TRBV29-1 and TRBJ2-1, with 7 positions matching TRBD2. Per germline, CDR1 SQVTM and CDR2 ANQGSEA. The CDR3 runs to 15 residues. The V segment lost 7 bases and the J segment 3 bases; nucleotides outside the gene matches: 12.

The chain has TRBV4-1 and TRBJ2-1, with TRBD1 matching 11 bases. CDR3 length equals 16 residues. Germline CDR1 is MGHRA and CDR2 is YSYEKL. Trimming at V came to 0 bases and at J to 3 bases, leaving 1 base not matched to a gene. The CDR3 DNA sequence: TGCGCCAGCAGCCAAGAGGGGACAGGGGGCTACAATGAGCAGTTCTTC. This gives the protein CASSQEGTGGYNEQFF.

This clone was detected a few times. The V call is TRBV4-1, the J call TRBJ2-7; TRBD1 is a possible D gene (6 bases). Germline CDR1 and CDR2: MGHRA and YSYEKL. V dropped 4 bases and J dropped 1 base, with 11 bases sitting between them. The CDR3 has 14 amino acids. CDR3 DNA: TGCGCCAGCAGCCCCCGGGACATTTCCTACGAGCAGTACTTC. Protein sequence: CASSPRDISYEQYF.